The 26 T cell receptor beta chains below come from one sample, sequenced in a study of T cell repertoires in cytomegalovirus infection. These receptors have no known antigen. TCRdb reprocessed the reads via MiXCR and lists one record per CDR3 protein. The sample has about 83,000 distinct CDR3 sequences; roughly 25% are singletons. Source: CD8+ T cells from cultured PBMCs, taken from culture after CMV antigen stimulation. The receptors stem from a human donor in good health (CMV status not recorded). Some clones in this sample may be carry-over from other donors' samples.

This sequence joins TRBV12-3 or TRBV12-4 and TRBJ2-2; D possibly uses TRBD1 or TRBD2 (5 bases each). Deletions cut 6 bases from V and 7 bases from J, with 12 bases between. The CDR3 length is 13 residues. CDR3 bases: TGTGCCAGCAGCTCCTTTGGGGGCGGGGAGCTGTTTTTT. Translation: CASSSFGGGELFF.

Written as DNA, the CDR3 is TGTGCCAGCTACGTGGGTGTAGGCGAGTTGGGCGAGCAGTTCTTC. Translation gives CASYVGVGELGEQFF. The chain has TRBV6-6 and TRBJ2-1; D is unresolved. Trimming left V 8 bases short and J 10 bases short, with 24 bases between. This CDR3 region has 15 residues. CDR1 and CDR2 from the germline V gene are MNHNY and SVGAGI (reference sequence).

The chain has TRBV11-2 and TRBJ2-7; 10 positions match TRBD2. Per the germline V gene, CDR1 is SGHAT and CDR2 is FQNNGV. The CDR3 is made up of 14 amino acids. V lost 5 bases to trimming and J lost 6 bases; unmatched junction nucleotides: 7. CDR3: CASSMLAGESEQYF. CDR3 DNA sequence: TGTGCCAGCAGCATGCTAGCGGGAGAAAGCGAGCAGTACTTC.

This clonotype has a handful of counts. The V gene is TRBV20-1, the J gene TRBJ1-6; D possibly corresponds to TRBD1 (5 bases). The ends were cut back, 5 bases at V and 3 bases at J, with 17 bases in the middle. CDR3 size: 16 residues. CDR1 is DFQATT and CDR2 is SNEGSKA in the germline V gene (reference sequence). The DNA of the CDR3 is TGCAGTGCTCGGGCACAGGTGGAGGACTATAATTCACCCCTCCACTTT. It translates to CSARAQVEDYNSPLHF.

The V call is TRBV28, the J call TRBJ2-1; maybe TRBD1 (6 bases). Germline V gene lookup returns CDR1 MDHEN and CDR2 SYDVKM. The V and J ends lost 6 bases and 3 bases respectively, with 9 bases between them. The CDR3 has 13 amino acids. In DNA form, the CDR3 reads TGTGCCAGCAGCACGGACAGCTACAATGAGCAGTTCTTC. Its protein product is CASSTDSYNEQFF. Filled out from reference TRBV28 and TRBJ2-1, the complete variable domain reads DVKVTQSSRYLVKRTGEKVFLECVQDMDHENMFWYRQDPGLGLRLIYFSYDVKMKEKGDIPEGYSVSREKKERFSLILESASTNQTSMYLCASSTDSYNEQFFGPGTRLTVL.

This clonotype has only a few counts. V is TRBV7-6 and J is TRBJ2-7, with unresolved D. CDR1 is SGHVS and CDR2 is FNYEAQ in the germline V gene. The CDR3 totals 13 residues. V lost 2 bases and J 3 bases, leaving 8 bases between the germline ends. DNA of the CDR3: TGTGCCAGCAGCTTAAACAGTCGCTACGAGCAGTACTTC. It encodes CASSLNSRYEQYF.

The chain joins TRBV19 to TRBJ2-7; 10 bases are shared with TRBD1. Germline V CDR1 and CDR2: LNHDA, SQIVND (reference sequence). V was pared by 5 bases and J by 6 bases, with 10 bases of the junction left unmatched. This CDR3 spans 15 amino acids. The CDR3 DNA is TGTGCCAGTAGTTACTCCGGGACAGGGGCGACCGAGCAGTACTTC. This sequence encodes CASSYSGTGATEQYF.

The J gene is TRBJ1-1, the V gene TRBV7-4; possibly TRBD1 for D (5 bases). The germline V and J ends were trimmed by 5 bases and 0 bases, with 10 bases remaining between them. The CDR3 runs to 14 residues. Germline CDR1 reads SGHVT; CDR2 reads SQSDAQ. In DNA, the CDR3 is TGTGCCAGCAGCCCGGGGGGACTGAACACTGAAGCTTTCTTT. Protein sequence: CASSPGGLNTEAFF.

This clonotype showed up many times. As DNA, the CDR3 is TGTGCCAGCAGTTACGGTTCCTACGAGCAGTACTTC. As protein: CASSYGSYEQYF. The V gene is TRBV7-2, the J gene TRBJ2-7; no clear D gene. Germline-derived CDR1 and CDR2 are SGHTA and FQGNSA. Trimming removed 6 bases at V and 1 base at J, with 7 bases between. The CDR3 is made up of 12 amino acids.

Concerning this clonotype itself: A junction end diverges from the germline sequence, so it may reflect a read error. J is TRBJ1-1 and V is TRBV7-8; D unresolved. Germline loops: CDR1 SGHVS, CDR2 FQNEAQ. CDR3 length: 14 amino acids. The CDR3 loop is CASGLTQLNTEAFF. CDR3 bases: TGTGCCAGCGGCTTAACCCAATTAAACACTGAAGCTTTCTTT.

This clonotype has just a few counts. This chain joins TRBV11-2 and TRBJ2-3; a weak D match, TRBD2 (5 bases). Germline CDR1 reads SGHAT; CDR2 reads FQNNGV. Trimming removed 6 bases at V and 4 bases at J, with 8 bases between. The CDR3 is 12 amino acids. For the CDR3, the DNA is TGTGCCAGCAGACGACTATCAGATACGCAGTATTTT. This translates into CASRRLSDTQYF. The full variable domain, rest sourced from reference TRBV11-2 and TRBJ2-3, is EAGVAQSPRYKIIEKRQSVAFWCNPISGHATLYWYQQILGQGPKLLIQFQNNGVVDDSQLPKDRFSAERLKGVDSTLKIQPAKLEDSAVYLCASRRLSDTQYFGPGTRLTVL.

The DNA of the CDR3 is TGTGCCAGTAGTAAAGACAGGGCCCTAGCCAAAAACATTCAGTACTTC. This sequence encodes CASSKDRALAKNIQYF. The chain recombines TRBV19 with TRBJ2-4; 7 bases fit TRBD1. The CDR3 extends over 16 amino acids. Germline V CDR1 and CDR2: LNHDA, SQIVND (reference sequence). The junction had 6 bases not matched to a gene; V was cut back by 4 bases and J by 0 bases.

This chain joins TRBV7-9 and TRBJ2-5, with D possibly being TRBD2 (6 bases). This CDR3 has 15 amino acids. Trimming removed 2 bases at V and 5 bases at J, with 15 bases between. Germline V gene sequence: CDR1 SEHNR, CDR2 FQNEAQ (reference sequence). Written as DNA, the CDR3 is TGTGCCAGCAGCTTACCTGGGACTTTTGGGGAGACCCAGTACTTC. Translation: CASSLPGTFGETQYF.

The chain combines TRBV3-1 with TRBJ1-2; D is uncertain. Germline-derived CDR1 and CDR2 are LGHDT and YNNKEL (reference sequence). Trimming pared 2 bases from V and 2 bases from J, leaving 6 bases between. This CDR3 region has 13 residues. The CDR3 here is CASSQRVNYGYTF. CDR3 DNA sequence: TGTGCCAGCAGCCAACGGGTGAACTATGGCTACACCTTC.

This clonotype occurred many times. The rearrangement uses TRBV12-3 or TRBV12-4 and TRBJ2-7; 10 nucleotides match TRBD1. After removal of 8 bases from V and 5 bases from J, the junction contained 9 bases not matched to a gene. The CDR3 runs to 14 residues. DNA for the CDR3: TGTGCCAGCTGTATGACAGGGGGCATGAACGAGCAGTACTTC. This sequence encodes CASCMTGGMNEQYF.

On this clonotype itself: A much larger clone is a single base away; this may be a read error. The chain uses TRBV28 and TRBJ1-1; D gene ambiguous. The V and J ends lost 4 bases and 3 bases respectively, with 24 bases between them. This CDR3 comprises 18 residues. Germline values: CDR1 MDHEN, CDR2 SYDVKM. In DNA form, the CDR3 reads TGTGCCAGCAGTTCCCCCTCCGGACTTGGTGAAATGTACACTGAAGCTTTCTTT. It specifies CASSSPSGLGEMYTEAFF.

The chain recombines TRBV15 with TRBJ2-4; perhaps D is TRBD1 or TRBD2 (5 bases each). The CDR3 runs to 16 residues. From germline, CDR1 is LNHNV and CDR2 YYDKDF (reference sequence). The ends were cut back, 5 bases at V and 0 bases at J, with 14 bases in the middle. The CDR3 sequence is CATSSGRDGAKNIQYF. Here the CDR3 DNA reads TGTGCCACCAGCTCCGGCAGGGACGGAGCCAAAAACATTCAGTACTTC.

This clonotype was detected many times. The J gene is TRBJ1-2, the V gene TRBV6-6; 9 bases agree with TRBD1. Germline trimming cut 6 bases from V and 7 bases from J; bases unmatched to any gene: 12. The CDR3 has 15 amino acids. Germline V gene lookup returns CDR1 MNHNY and CDR2 SVGAGI (reference sequence). CDR3 residues: CASSTSTGGGSGYTF. The DNA for the CDR3 is TGTGCCAGCAGCACCTCGACAGGGGGTGGGAGTGGCTACACCTTC.

In its sample, this clonotype was seen a few times. The chain uses TRBV28 and TRBJ1-1; 11 bases map to TRBD1. The germline V gene encodes CDR1 MDHEN and CDR2 SYDVKM. The CDR3 loop spans 17 amino acids. The V segment lost 3 bases and the J segment 2 bases; nucleotides outside the gene matches: 8. CDR3 region: CASSFETGTGGNTEAFF. Here the CDR3 DNA reads TGTGCCAGCAGTTTTGAAACCGGGACAGGGGGAAACACTGAAGCTTTCTTT. Full variable domain (outside the CDR3, taken from reference TRBV28 and TRBJ1-1): DVKVTQSSRYLVKRTGEKVFLECVQDMDHENMFWYRQDPGLGLRLIYFSYDVKMKEKGDIPEGYSVSREKKERFSLILESASTNQTSMYLCASSFETGTGGNTEAFFGQGTRLTVV.

This clonotype occurred a few times. The V gene is TRBV20-1, the J gene TRBJ1-1; no reliable D call. The CDR3 consists of 13 residues. Looked up from germline, CDR1 is DFQATT and CDR2 is SNEGSKA (reference sequence). Trimming removed 1 base at V and 3 bases at J, with 9 bases between. The DNA of the CDR3 is TGCAGTGCTAGAGGTCAGGCGGACACTGAAGCTTTCTTT. Translating it yields CSARGQADTEAFF.

Many counts were recorded for this clonotype. The chain is built from TRBV27 and TRBJ1-5; a possible D gene is TRBD1 (5 bases). V lost 6 bases and J 5 bases, leaving 23 bases between the germline ends. Germline-derived CDR1 and CDR2 are MNHEY and SMNVEV (reference sequence). CDR3 length: 17 residues. The CDR3 spells CASSPTPREKGYQPQHF. The CDR3 coding sequence is TGTGCCAGCAGCCCTACCCCTAGGGAGAAGGGGTATCAGCCCCAGCATTTT.

The V gene is TRBV30, the J gene TRBJ1-3; TRBD1 might be the D (6 bases). The CDR3 spans 14 residues. Trimming removed 0 bases from V and 7 bases from J, with 13 bases in between. The germline gives CDR1 GTSNPN, CDR2 SVGIG (reference sequence). The CDR3 protein is CAWSVPGARNTIYF. The CDR3 nucleotides read TGTGCCTGGAGTGTACCGGGGGCGCGTAACACCATATATTTT.

This clonotype was seen many times. The V and J genes are TRBV7-9 and TRBJ2-7; weak D call: TRBD2 (7 bases). The CDR3 spans 14 residues. The V end lost 0 bases, the J end lost 5 bases, and 11 bases lay between the germline ends. Germline V gene data show CDR1 as SEHNR and CDR2 as FQNEAQ (reference sequence). CDR3 protein: CASSLAGGGDEQYF. The CDR3 DNA sequence: TGTGCCAGCAGCTTAGCGGGGGGGGGCGACGAGCAGTACTTC.

The V call is TRBV11-3, the J call TRBJ2-1; weak D call: TRBD1 (5 bases). CDR3 length equals 15 residues. With 5 bases removed from V and 0 bases from J, the gap between germline ends came to 11 bases. Germline CDR1 reads SGHNT; CDR2 reads YENEEA. Written as DNA, the CDR3 is TGTGCCAGCAGCCCTCAGGGAAGCTCCTACAATGAGCAGTTCTTC. This gives the protein CASSPQGSSYNEQFF.

The gene calls are TRBV6-2 or TRBV6-3 and TRBJ2-3; D is uncertain. V gave up 2 bases and J gave up 4 bases, with 1 base separating them. There are 11 residues in the CDR3. Germline CDR1 MNHEY, CDR2 SVGEGT. CDR3 in DNA: TGTGCCAGCAGTTACCCAGATACGCAGTATTTT. Its translation: CASSYPDTQYF.

This clonotype occurred many times. The rearrangement joins TRBV20-1 to TRBJ2-7; TRBD1 aligns across 10 bases. CDR3 length: 15 amino acids. Germline V gene data show CDR1 as DFQATT and CDR2 as SNEGSKA (reference sequence). The J segment lost 2 bases and the V segment lost 3 bases, leaving 7 bases of the junction unmatched. The CDR3 nucleotides are TGCAGTGCTAGGGGCCCGGGACAGGGGACCTACGAGCAGTACTTC. Translation: CSARGPGQGTYEQYF.